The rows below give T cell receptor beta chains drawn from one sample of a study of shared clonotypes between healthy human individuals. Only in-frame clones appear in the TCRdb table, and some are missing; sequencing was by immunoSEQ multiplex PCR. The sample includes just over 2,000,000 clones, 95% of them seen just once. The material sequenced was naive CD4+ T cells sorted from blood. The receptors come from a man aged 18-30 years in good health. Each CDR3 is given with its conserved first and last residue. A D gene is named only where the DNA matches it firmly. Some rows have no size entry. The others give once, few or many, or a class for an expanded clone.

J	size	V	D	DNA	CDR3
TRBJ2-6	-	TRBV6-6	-	TGTGCCACCCGGGACAACTTGCTTTCTGGGGCCAACGTCCTGACTTTC	CATRDNLLSGANVLTF
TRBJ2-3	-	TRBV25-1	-	TGTGCCAGGGGACATACGGGGGCAGATACGCAGTATTTT	CARGHTGADTQYF
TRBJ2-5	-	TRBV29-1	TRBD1	TGCAGCGCCCGGGACAGCCCCCAAGAGACCCAGTACTTC	CSARDSPQETQYF
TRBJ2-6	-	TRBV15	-	TGTGCCACCAGCATCCGCCTCACCTCTGGGGCCAACGTCCTGACTTTC	CATSIRLTSGANVLTF
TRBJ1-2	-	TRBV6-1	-	TGTGCCAGCAGTGGGGGGCGCGGCTACACCTTC	CASSGGRGYTF
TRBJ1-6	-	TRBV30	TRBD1	TGTGCCTGGACCCTATCGGACAGGAGCTCCTATAATTCACCCCTCCACTTT	CAWTLSDRSSYNSPLHF
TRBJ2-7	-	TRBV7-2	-	TGTGCCAGCAGCCCCGGGTTGGGCTACACCTACGAGCAGTACTTC	CASSPGLGYTYEQYF
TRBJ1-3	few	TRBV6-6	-	TGTGCCAGCAGTCAAATCTTCTCTGGAAACACCATATATTTT	CASSQIFSGNTIYF
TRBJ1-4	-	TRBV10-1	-	TGCGCCAGCAGTGAGTCAGGAAGGGGCGCCGGAAAACTGTTTTTT	CASSESGRGAGKLFF
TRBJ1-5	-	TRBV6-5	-	TGTGCCAGCAGTTCCGACCGAGGGAGCAATCAGCCCCAGCATTTT	CASSSDRGSNQPQHF
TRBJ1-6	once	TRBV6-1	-	TGTGCCAGCAGTGAATCGCAGGTTCGTTCACCCCTCCACTTT	CASSESQVRSPLHF
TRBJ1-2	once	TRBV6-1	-	TGTGCCAGCAGTGAACGGGACTTCTATGGCTACACCTTC	CASSERDFYGYTF
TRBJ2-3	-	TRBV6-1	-	TGTGCCAGCAGCGCCTGGGACACAGATACGCAGTATTTT	CASSAWDTDTQYF
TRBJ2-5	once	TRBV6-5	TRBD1	TGTGCCAGCAGTAGGGACAGGGGTTTATGGACCCAGTACTTC	CASSRDRGLWTQYF
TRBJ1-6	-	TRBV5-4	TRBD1	TGTGCCAGCAGCCCGGGACAGGGGAATTCACCCCTCCACTTT	CASSPGQGNSPLHF
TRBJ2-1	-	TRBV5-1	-	TGCGCCAGCAGCATGCTTAGCGGTCTTACCTACAATGAGCAGTTCTTC	CASSMLSGLTYNEQFF
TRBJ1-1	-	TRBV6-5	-	TGTGCCAGCAGGCGGACAGCCCTGAACACTGAAGCTTTCTTT	CASRRTALNTEAFF
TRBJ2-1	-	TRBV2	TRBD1	TGTGCCAGCACCCTTGAGGGACAGGGCAATGAGCAGTTCTTC	CASTLEGQGNEQFF
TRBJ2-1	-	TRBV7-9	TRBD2	TGTGCCAGCAGCTCTCCGGGACTACTATTCAATGAGCAGTTCTTC	CASSSPGLLFNEQFF
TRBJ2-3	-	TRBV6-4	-	TGTGCCAGCAGTGAGTGGGGGGCGAGCACAGATACGCAGTATTTT	CASSEWGASTDTQYF
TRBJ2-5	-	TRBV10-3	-	TGTGCCATCAATGGGTGTTGGAGGCGGAAGACCCAGTACTTC	CAINGCWRRKTQYF
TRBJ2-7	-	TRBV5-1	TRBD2	TGCGCCAGCAGCTTGGCCGGGGAGGGCTCCTACGAGCAGTACTTC	CASSLAGEGSYEQYF
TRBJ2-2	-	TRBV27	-	TGTGCCAGCAGTTTGGGCCAAGTCGGGTCGGGGGAGCTGTTTTTT	CASSLGQVGSGELFF
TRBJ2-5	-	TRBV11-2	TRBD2	TGTGCCAGCGGGTCCGACGGGGGGGCCGAAGAGACCCAGTACTTC	CASGSDGGAEETQYF
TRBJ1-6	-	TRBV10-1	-	TGCGCCAGCTCCGAGGCCTACTACGATTCACCCCTCCACTTT	CASSEAYYDSPLHF
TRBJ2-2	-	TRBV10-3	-	TGTGCCATCGCCGCCGGGACACGCGGCACCGGGGAGCTGTTTTTT	CAIAAGTRGTGELFF
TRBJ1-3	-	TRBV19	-	TGTGCCAGTAGTATATCGGCCCGGACTGCTGGAAACACCATATATTTT	CASSISARTAGNTIYF
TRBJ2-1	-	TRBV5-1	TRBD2	TGCGCCAGCAGCAGGACTAGCGGGAACAATGAGCAGTTCTTC	CASSRTSGNNEQFF
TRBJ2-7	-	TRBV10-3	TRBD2	TGTGCCATCAGTGGTACTAGCGGGAGTTCCGAGCAGTACTTC	CAISGTSGSSEQYF
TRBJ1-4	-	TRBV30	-	TGTGCCTGGAGTGACTCGGGGATGGCTAATGAAAAACTGTTTTTT	CAWSDSGMANEKLFF
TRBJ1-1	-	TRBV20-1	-	TGCAGTGCTAGTGAGACAGCTGAAGCTTTCTTT	CSASETAEAFF
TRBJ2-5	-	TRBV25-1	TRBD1	TGTGCCAGCAGTGGGGACAGGGGGAGGGAGACCCAGTACTTC	CASSGDRGRETQYF
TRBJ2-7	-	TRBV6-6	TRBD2	TGTGCCAGCAGTCATACTAGCGGATCCTACGAGCAGTACTTC	CASSHTSGSYEQYF
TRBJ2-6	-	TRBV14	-	TGTGCCAGCAGCCAAGTTCGACCTCGGGGGGCCAACGTCCTGACTTTC	CASSQVRPRGANVLTF
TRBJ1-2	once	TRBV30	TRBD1	TGTGCCTGGTCACAGGGGATAGTTGGCTACACCTTC	CAWSQGIVGYTF
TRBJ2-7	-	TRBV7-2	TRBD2	TGTGCCAGCAGCCCACCACTTAGCGGGAGGTCTAGCTCCTACGAGCAGTACTTC	CASSPPLSGRSSSYEQYF
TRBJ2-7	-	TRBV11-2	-	TGTGCCAGCAGCTCACAAATCGACCGACAGAATTTCCCCTACGAGCAGTACTTC	CASSSQIDRQNFPYEQYF
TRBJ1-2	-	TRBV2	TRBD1	TGTGCCAGCAGGCGGACAGGGGGCCTTGAAGGCTACACCTTC	CASRRTGGLEGYTF
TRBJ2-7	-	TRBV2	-	TGTGCCAGCAGTGTGGACAGTACCTACGAGCAGTACTTC	CASSVDSTYEQYF
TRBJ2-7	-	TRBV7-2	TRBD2	TGTGCCAGCAGCTTAGGCGGGAGTCTCTACGAGCAGTACTTC	CASSLGGSLYEQYF
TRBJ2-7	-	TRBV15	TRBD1	TGTGCCACCAGCTACCGGACAGGGTCCTACGAGCAGTACTTC	CATSYRTGSYEQYF
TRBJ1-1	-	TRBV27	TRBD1	TGTGCCAGCAGTCTCATCAGTCCCGGGACAGGGAACACTGAAGCTTTCTTT	CASSLISPGTGNTEAFF
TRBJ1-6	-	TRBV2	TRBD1	TGTGCCACAACGACAGGGTTAAATTCACCCCTCCACTTT	CATTTGLNSPLHF
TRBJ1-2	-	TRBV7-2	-	TGTGCCAGCAGCTTAGCCCTGCAGGGATCGGGTTATGGCTACACCTTC	CASSLALQGSGYGYTF
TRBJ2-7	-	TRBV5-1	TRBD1	TGCGCCAGCAGCTGGGCCGGGACAGGGGGTAACTACGAGCAGTACTTC	CASSWAGTGGNYEQYF
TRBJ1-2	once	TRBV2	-	TGTGCCAGCTTTACAGAATATGGCTACACCTTC	CASFTEYGYTF
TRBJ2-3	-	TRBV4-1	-	TGCGCCAGCAGCCAAGGCCTGGCCCTCACAGATACGCAGTATTTT	CASSQGLALTDTQYF
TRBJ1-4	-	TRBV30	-	TGTGCCTGGAGTGTACGAGGTGAAAAACTGTTTTTT	CAWSVRGEKLFF
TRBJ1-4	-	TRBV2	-	TGTGCCAGTACCCGGTCAACTAATGAAAAACTGTTTTTT	CASTRSTNEKLFF
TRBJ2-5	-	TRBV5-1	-	TGCGCCAGCAGCTTGGCGTTTGGTGAGACCCAGTACTTC	CASSLAFGETQYF